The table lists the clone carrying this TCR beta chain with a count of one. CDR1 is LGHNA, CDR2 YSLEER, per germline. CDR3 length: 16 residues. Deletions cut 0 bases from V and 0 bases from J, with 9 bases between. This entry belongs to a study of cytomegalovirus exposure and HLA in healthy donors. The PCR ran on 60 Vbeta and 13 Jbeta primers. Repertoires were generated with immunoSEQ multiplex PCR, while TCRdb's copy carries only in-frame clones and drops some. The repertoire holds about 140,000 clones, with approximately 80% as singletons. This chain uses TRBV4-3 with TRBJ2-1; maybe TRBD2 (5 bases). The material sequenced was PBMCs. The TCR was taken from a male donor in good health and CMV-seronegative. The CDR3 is CASSQDTGSSYNEQFF. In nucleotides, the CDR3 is TGCGCCAGCAGCCAAGATACGGGGAGCTCCTACAATGAGCAGTTCTTC.